Listed here is a single TCR beta chain. The target of this receptor is not known. Nothing much larger sits one base from this clone, and base qualities are not available. The collaborating institutions used their own protocols to collect whole blood in K2EDTA tubes. For TCRbeta analysis, collaborators shipped samples in one of three forms: frozen whole blood, isolated PBMCs, or DNA extracted from either of those sample types. TCRbeta CDR3 regions were amplified from genomic DNA by means of the immunoSEQ Assay, a bias-controlled multiplex PCR. The authors' analysis ran thus. The number of nucleated cells in each sample was estimated by amplification of reference gene primers within the assay. Sequence reads were collapsed and filtered to measure the absolute abundance of every unique TCRbeta CDR3 rearrangement. For each sample, productive Simpson clonality was calculated by taking the square root of Simpson's diversity index across productive rearrangements. TCRdb provides this immuneACCESS table in a form limited to in-frame rearrangements. Some clones are lacking; in checked studies, under half of them reflect an unresolved V gene, and why the rest are absent is not known. V and J calls and clone size are as listed in that table; D and trimming were resolved from the DNA. Present in this sample are hundreds of thousands of clones, 83% of which were seen just once. The biggest ten clones account for around 7% of the sample.

This sample is drawn from a study of blood T cell repertoires in COVID-19 (TCRdb year 2020). With regard to the full study: Samples from collaborators originated in the United States, Italy and Spain and spanned both the acute and convalescent phases of COVID-19. The prospective study material was composed of cDNA or gDNA derived from T cells, B-cell-depleted T cells, or PBMCs. Deeply sampled blood TCRbeta repertoires from subjects exposed to, actively infected with, or recovered from COVID-19 were included in the dataset. The repertoires were made available in a free public database intended to serve as a resource for research on the immune response to SARS-CoV-2. The samples were drawn from two sources: the first 160 participants of the ongoing ImmuneRACE study, and fewer than 1,500 subjects contributed by 6 global collaborators. Sample metadata almost always included a de-identified subject ID, COVID-19 status, age in years and sex. Where HLA class I and class II types were available, the types were taken from metadata supplied by the sample provider, not from assay-based typing.

Overall study outcomes, separate from this receptor: The quantity of clinical and demographic metadata differed by source and by participant and was supplied without curation.

The germline V end is reduced by 3 bases and the J end by 6 bases; junction bases left unmatched: 8. The germline V gene supplies CDR1 SGDLS and CDR2 YYNGEE. From the cysteine through the phenylalanine, the CDR3 covers 17 amino acids. Only CDR3 DNA remains: 51 bases, in frame from the first base. The sequence links TRBV9 to TRBJ2-1; TRBD2 lines up with 14 middle nucleotides. The TCR comes from a woman aged 45-65 years with acute or convalescent COVID-19. The sample was peripheral blood. The encoded CDR3 is CASSDRPGTSGSNEQFF. The bases are TGTGCCAGCAGCGACCGGCCCGGGACTAGCGGGAGCAATGAGCAGTTCTTC.